Below, one T cell receptor (beta chain) is given with its context. Antigen: not known. Next came a second PCR, run for about 7 to 12 cycles, which used a sample-barcoded 5' primer along with a J-beta primer mix. Each cDNA molecule carried a tag from a template-switch adaptor that contained 12 random nucleotides. In TCRdb, the 5' RACE reads were re-called with MiXCR into one record per CDR3 protein. The repertoire includes roughly 1.4 million distinct CDR3 sequences, approximately 59% of them detected once, and about 6.3% sits in the top ten. This sample stems from a study of blood T cells in healthy people across ages. Whole-study findings and limits: Estimated diversity across one million T cells was deemed an underestimate. Any changes in expanded clonotypes were possibly confounded, as donor CMV status remained unknown.

J gave up 7 bases and V 0 bases, and 8 bases lay outside the gene matches. The CDR3 runs to 16 residues. The germline CDR1 and CDR2 sequences are MGHRA and YSYEKL. The sample taken for sequencing was blood. The receptor was derived from a man aged 18 to 30 in good health. The gene calls are TRBV4-1 and TRBJ2-1; the match to TRBD2 covers 8 bases. CDR3 residues: CASSQDTAGEINEQFF. In DNA form, the CDR3 reads TGCGCCAGCAGCCAAGATACAGCGGGAGAAATTAATGAGCAGTTCTTC.